This T cell receptor beta chain was captured in a study of T cell repertoires in cytomegalovirus infection. Germline CDR1 is MDHEN and CDR2 is SYDVKM. CDR3 length: 14 amino acids. Deletions cut 6 bases from V and 5 bases from J, with 14 bases between. TCRdb reprocessed the reads with MiXCR, giving one entry per CDR3 protein. The sample has 250,000 to 300,000 distinct CDR3 sequences; roughly 26% are singletons. The source material was PBMCs. The rearrangement joins TRBV28 to TRBJ1-5; possible D gene TRBD1, 5 bases. The receptor's source is a human donor in good health (CMV status not recorded). Some clones in this sample may be carry-over from other donors' samples. This chain's CDR3 is CASSSGTADQPQHF. Here the CDR3 DNA reads TGTGCCAGCAGCTCCGGGACGGCTGATCAGCCCCAGCATTTT.